The 14 T cell receptor beta chains given below trace back to one sample, sequenced in a study of a mutant IDH1 vaccine in newly diagnosed glioma. Time point specified: baseline, week 1 (first vaccination visit). Treatment defined: pre-vaccination baseline after standard-of-care therapy. Here immunoSEQ multiplex PCR was the method, and the copy in TCRdb shows in-frame clones only, minus some. Here the sample spans some 56,000 clones, around 92% being singletons. The source was PBMCs, collected from a glioma patient treated with radiotherapy, temozolomide or both. Receptor source: a man aged 50-60 years with glioma.

The chain has TRBV9 and TRBJ1-5; the D gene is possibly TRBD1 (6 bases). V was shortened by 4 bases and J by 5 bases, with 22 bases between the two germline ends. CDR1 and CDR2 (germline): SGDLS, YYNGEE. This CDR3 comprises 17 residues. The CDR3 DNA follows: TGTGCCAGCAGCCCAGGTGGGGGCCCCACCTTGGATCAGCCCCAGCATTTT. Translation gives CASSPGGGPTLDQPQHF.

The chain is built from TRBV6-1 and TRBJ1-2; the match to TRBD1 covers 11 bases. CDR1 and CDR2 (germline): MNHNS, SASEGT. The length of the CDR3 is 15 residues. With 5 bases clipped from V and 4 bases from J, the junction kept 6 bases outside the gene matches. The DNA of the CDR3 is TGTGCCAGCAGTTCCGGGACAGGGGGTTCCTATGGCTACACCTTC. Its translation is CASSSGTGGSYGYTF.

The J gene is TRBJ2-1, the V gene TRBV19; tentatively, D is TRBD1 or TRBD2 (6 bases each). Germline assignment: CDR1 LNHDA and CDR2 SQIVND (reference sequence). V lost 5 bases, J lost 5 bases, and 16 bases lay in between. The CDR3 sequence is 15 residues long. The DNA for the CDR3 is TGTGCCAGTAGTCCCCCCTCGGGGGCGCACAATGAGCAGTTCTTC. It translates to CASSPPSGAHNEQFF. Supplemented by reference TRBV19 and TRBJ2-1, the full variable domain reads DGGITQSPKYLFRKEGQNVTLSCEQNLNHDAMYWYRQDPGQGLRLIYYSQIVNDFQKGDIAEGYSVSREKKESFPLTVTSAQKNPTAFYLCASSPPSGAHNEQFFGPGTRLTVL.

The J gene is TRBJ2-5, the V gene TRBV20-1; D is ambiguous. Germline values: CDR1 DFQATT, CDR2 SNEGSKA (reference sequence). Trimming left V 6 bases short and J 4 bases short, with 9 bases between. This CDR3 region has 11 residues. In DNA form, the CDR3 reads TGCAGTGCCCGACGGAGAGAGACCCAGTACTTC. Protein: CSARRRETQYF.

The chain links TRBV7-2 to TRBJ2-7, with D hard to call. V lost 5 bases to trimming and J lost 3 bases, with 14 bases between them. CDR3 size: 14 residues. Germline CDR1 is SGHTA and CDR2 is FQGNSA. Written as DNA, the CDR3 is TGTGCCAGCAGCCCTGTCCCCTTGAACTACGAGCAGTACTTC. Its protein is CASSPVPLNYEQYF.

The chain joins TRBV4-2 to TRBJ2-5, with 10 bases matching TRBD1. The CDR3 length is 17 residues. V shed 1 base, J shed 1 base, and the junction held 6 bases outside the gene matches. The V gene's germline CDR1 is LGHNA and CDR2 YNFKEQ. The CDR3 coding sequence is TGTGCCAGCAGCCAAGTTGACAGGGGGCCCGGCCAAGAGACCCAGTACTTC. Translating gives CASSQVDRGPGQETQYF.

The V and J genes are TRBV7-6 and TRBJ2-7; the match to TRBD2 covers 9 bases. The CDR3 consists of 15 residues. Germline-derived CDR1 and CDR2 are SGHVS and FNYEAQ. V trimming: 5 bases; J trimming: 3 bases; junction bases outside the gene matches: 8. This chain's CDR3 is CASSQSLAGSYEQYF. Written as DNA, the CDR3 is TGTGCCAGCAGCCAGTCGCTAGCGGGAAGCTACGAGCAGTACTTC.

CDR3 sequence: CASSPTHSGANVLTF. The CDR3 DNA reads as TGTGCCAGCAGTCCGACACACTCTGGGGCCAACGTCCTGACTTTC. The chain recombines TRBV6-6 with TRBJ2-6; D not resolved. Germline V gene sequence: CDR1 MNHNY, CDR2 SVGAGI (reference sequence). The CDR3 is 15 residues long. V was cut by 5 bases and J by 0 bases, with 8 bases left in between.

The chain is built from TRBV5-1 and TRBJ1-4; the D gene is possibly TRBD1 (5 bases). Germline V gene sequence: CDR1 SGHRS, CDR2 YFSETQ. Trimming pared 3 bases from V and 6 bases from J, leaving 12 bases between. This CDR3 comprises 14 residues. The CDR3 DNA reads TGCGCCAGCAGCTCGGCGGGGGAGCATGAAAAACTGTTTTTT. This gives the protein CASSSAGEHEKLFF.

The chain recombines TRBV13 with TRBJ1-2; the D is unclear. The CDR3 extends over 13 amino acids. Germline V CDR1 and CDR2: PRHDT, FYEKMQ (reference sequence). Trimming left V 1 base short and J 6 bases short, with 9 bases between. CDR3 sequence reads: CASSLAAGNGYTF. CDR3 bases: TGTGCCAGCAGCTTAGCGGCAGGCAATGGCTACACCTTC. Looking up the rest from reference TRBV13 and TRBJ1-2 gives the full variable domain: AAGVIQSPRHLIKEKRETATLKCYPIPRHDTVYWYQQGPGQDPQFLISFYEKMQSDKGSIPDRFSAQQFSDYHSELNMSSLELGDSALYFCASSLAAGNGYTFGSGTRLTVV.

The chain carries TRBV25-1 and TRBJ1-1, with no clear D. V dropped 0 bases and J dropped 3 bases, with 8 bases sitting between them. CDR1 MGHDK and CDR2 SYGVNS come from the germline V gene. This CDR3 is 14 amino acids long. The CDR3 DNA is TGTGCCAGCAGTGAATATGGGTCTGACACTGAAGCTTTCTTT. As protein: CASSEYGSDTEAFF.

The chain employs TRBV14 and TRBJ1-6; D gene ambiguous. V shed 2 bases and J shed 7 bases, with 9 bases lying between them. The CDR3 has 14 amino acids. The germline CDR1 and CDR2 sequences are SGHDN and FVKESK. The CDR3 loop is CASSQLGGNSPLHF. The CDR3 coding sequence is TGTGCCAGCAGCCAATTAGGAGGGAATTCACCCCTCCACTTT.

This chain uses TRBV15 with TRBJ1-2; a possible D gene is TRBD1 (5 bases). V gave up 0 bases and J gave up 4 bases, with 15 bases separating them. The CDR3 has 16 amino acids. The V gene's germline CDR1 is LNHNV and CDR2 YYDKDF (reference sequence). The CDR3, as DNA: TGTGCCACCAGCAGAGATCTCAAGACAGTCCTCTATGGCTACACCTTC. Translated, it gives CATSRDLKTVLYGYTF.

V is TRBV6-5 and J is TRBJ1-6; D perhaps matches TRBD1 (5 bases). Between the trimmed V and J ends, which lost 2 bases and 14 bases, there was a span of 10 bases. CDR1 and CDR2 (germline): MNHEY, SVGAGI. This CDR3 has 12 residues. This CDR3 reads CASSYGGRALHF. In nucleotides, the CDR3 is TGTGCCAGCAGTTACGGGGGACGAGCCCTCCACTTT.